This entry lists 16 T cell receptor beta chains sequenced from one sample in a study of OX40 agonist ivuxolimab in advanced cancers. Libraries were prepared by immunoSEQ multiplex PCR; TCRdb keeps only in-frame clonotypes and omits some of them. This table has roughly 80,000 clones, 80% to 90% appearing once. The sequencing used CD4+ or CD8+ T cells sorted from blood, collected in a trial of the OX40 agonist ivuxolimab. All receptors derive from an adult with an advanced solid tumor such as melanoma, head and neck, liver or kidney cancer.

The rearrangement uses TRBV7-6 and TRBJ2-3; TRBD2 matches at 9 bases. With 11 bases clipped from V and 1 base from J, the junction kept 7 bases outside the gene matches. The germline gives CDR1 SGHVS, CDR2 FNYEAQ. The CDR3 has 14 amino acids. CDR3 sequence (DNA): TGTGCCGCGGGTAGCGGGGGAGGCACAGATACGCAGTATTTT. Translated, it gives CAAGSGGGTDTQYF.

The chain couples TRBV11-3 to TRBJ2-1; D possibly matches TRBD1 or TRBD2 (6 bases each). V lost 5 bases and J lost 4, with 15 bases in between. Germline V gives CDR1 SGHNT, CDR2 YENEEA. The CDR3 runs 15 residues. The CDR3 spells CASSLDVGGYNEQFF. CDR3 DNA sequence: TGTGCCAGCAGCCTCGACGTAGGGGGGTACAATGAGCAGTTCTTC.

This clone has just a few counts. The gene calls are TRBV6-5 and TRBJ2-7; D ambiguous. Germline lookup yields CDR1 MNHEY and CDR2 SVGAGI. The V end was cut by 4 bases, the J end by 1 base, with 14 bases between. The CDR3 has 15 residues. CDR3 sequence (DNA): TGTGCCAGCAGTTCAGGACCGCCCGGTTCCTACGAGCAGTACTTC. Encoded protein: CASSSGPPGSYEQYF.

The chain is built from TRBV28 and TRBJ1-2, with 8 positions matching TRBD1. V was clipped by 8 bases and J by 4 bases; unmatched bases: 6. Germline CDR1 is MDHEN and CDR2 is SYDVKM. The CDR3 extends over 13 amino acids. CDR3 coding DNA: TGTGCCAGCGGACAGGGAGGGATCTATGGCTACACCTTC. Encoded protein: CASGQGGIYGYTF.

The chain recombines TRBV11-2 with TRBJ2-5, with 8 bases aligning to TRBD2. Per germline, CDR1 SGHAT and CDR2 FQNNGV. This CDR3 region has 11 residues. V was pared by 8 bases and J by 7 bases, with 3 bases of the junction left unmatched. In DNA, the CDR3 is TGTGCCAGCTCTGCGGGGGGGACCCAGTACTTC. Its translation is CASSAGGTQYF. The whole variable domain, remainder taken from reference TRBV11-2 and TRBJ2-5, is EAGVAQSPRYKIIEKRQSVAFWCNPISGHATLYWYQQILGQGPKLLIQFQNNGVVDDSQLPKDRFSAERLKGVDSTLKIQPAKLEDSAVYLCASSAGGTQYFGPGTRLLVL.

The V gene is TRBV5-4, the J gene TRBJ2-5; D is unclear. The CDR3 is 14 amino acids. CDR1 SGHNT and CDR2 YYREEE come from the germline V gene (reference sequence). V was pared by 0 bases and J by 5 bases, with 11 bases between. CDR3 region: CASSLDSGRETQYF. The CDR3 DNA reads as TGTGCCAGCAGCTTGGATTCGGGTCGGGAGACCCAGTACTTC.

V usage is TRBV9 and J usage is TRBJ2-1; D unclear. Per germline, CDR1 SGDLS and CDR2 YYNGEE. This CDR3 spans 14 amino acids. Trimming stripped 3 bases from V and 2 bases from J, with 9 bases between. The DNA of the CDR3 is TGTGCCAGCAGCGGTGGGTCCGCCTACAATGAGCAGTTCTTC. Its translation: CASSGGSAYNEQFF.

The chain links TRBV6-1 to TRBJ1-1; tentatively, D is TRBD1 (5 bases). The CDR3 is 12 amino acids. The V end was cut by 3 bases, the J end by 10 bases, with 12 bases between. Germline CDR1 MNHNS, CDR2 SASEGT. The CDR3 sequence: CASSDSGRVAFF. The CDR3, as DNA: TGTGCCAGCAGTGATTCAGGGAGGGTAGCTTTCTTT.

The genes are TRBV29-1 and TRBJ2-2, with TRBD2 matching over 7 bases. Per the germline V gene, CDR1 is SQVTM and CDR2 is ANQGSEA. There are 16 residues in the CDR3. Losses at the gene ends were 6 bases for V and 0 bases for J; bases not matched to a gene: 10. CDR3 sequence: CSVIKGAGTNTGELFF. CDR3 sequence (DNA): TGCAGCGTCATTAAGGGAGCGGGGACGAACACCGGGGAGCTGTTTTTT.

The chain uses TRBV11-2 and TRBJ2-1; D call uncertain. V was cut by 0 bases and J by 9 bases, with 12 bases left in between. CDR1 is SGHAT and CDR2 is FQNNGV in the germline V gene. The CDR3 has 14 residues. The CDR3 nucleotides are TGTGCCAGCAGCTTAGAGGGTTTTTGGAGTGAGCAGTTCTTC. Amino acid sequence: CASSLEGFWSEQFF.

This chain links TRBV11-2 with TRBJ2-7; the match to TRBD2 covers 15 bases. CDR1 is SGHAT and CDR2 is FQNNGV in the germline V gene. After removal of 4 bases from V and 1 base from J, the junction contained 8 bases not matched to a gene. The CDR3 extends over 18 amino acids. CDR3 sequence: CASSSRGTSGGLSYEQYV. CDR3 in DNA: TGTGCCAGCAGCTCCCGGGGGACTAGCGGGGGGTTATCCTACGAGCAGTACGTC.

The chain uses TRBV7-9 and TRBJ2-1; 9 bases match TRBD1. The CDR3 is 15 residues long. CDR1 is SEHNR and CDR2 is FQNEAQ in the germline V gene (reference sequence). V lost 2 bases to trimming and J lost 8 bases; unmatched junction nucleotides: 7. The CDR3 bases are TGTGCCAGCAGCTTAACCGCGACAGGGGGTGATGAGCAGTTCTTC. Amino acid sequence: CASSLTATGGDEQFF.

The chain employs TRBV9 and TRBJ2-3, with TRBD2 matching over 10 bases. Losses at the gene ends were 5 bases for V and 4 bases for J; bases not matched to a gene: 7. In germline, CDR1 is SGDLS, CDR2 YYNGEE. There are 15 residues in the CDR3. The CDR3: CASRPGTSEADTQYF. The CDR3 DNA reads TGTGCCAGCAGACCCGGGACTAGCGAGGCAGATACGCAGTATTTT.

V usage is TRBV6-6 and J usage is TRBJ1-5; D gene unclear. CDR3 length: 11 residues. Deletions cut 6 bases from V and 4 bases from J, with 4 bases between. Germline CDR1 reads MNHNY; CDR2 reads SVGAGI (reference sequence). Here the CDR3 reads CASSHNQPQHF. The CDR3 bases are TGTGCCAGCAGCCATAATCAGCCCCAGCATTTT.

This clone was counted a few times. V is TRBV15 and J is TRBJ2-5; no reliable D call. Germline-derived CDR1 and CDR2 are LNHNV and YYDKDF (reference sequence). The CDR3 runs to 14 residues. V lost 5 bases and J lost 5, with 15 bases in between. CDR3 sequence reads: CATSYRGELETQYF. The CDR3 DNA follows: TGTGCCACCAGCTACCGTGGAGAGCTTGAGACCCAGTACTTC.

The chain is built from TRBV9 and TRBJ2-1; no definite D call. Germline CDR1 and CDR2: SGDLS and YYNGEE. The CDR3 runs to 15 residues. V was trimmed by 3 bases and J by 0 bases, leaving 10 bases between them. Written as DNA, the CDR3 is TGTGCCAGCAGCGGGGCGACGAACTCCTACAATGAGCAGTTCTTC. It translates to CASSGATNSYNEQFF.